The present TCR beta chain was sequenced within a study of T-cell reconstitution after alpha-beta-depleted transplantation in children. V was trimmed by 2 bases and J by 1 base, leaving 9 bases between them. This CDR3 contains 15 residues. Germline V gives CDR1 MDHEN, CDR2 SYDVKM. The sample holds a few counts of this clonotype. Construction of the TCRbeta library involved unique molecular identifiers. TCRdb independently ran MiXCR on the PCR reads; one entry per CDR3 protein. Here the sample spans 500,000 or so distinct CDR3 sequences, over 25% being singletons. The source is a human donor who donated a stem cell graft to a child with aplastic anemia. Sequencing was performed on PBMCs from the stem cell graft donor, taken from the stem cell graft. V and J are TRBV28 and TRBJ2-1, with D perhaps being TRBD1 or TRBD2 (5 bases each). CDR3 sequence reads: CASSLEGTSYNEQFF. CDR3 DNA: TGTGCCAGCAGTTTAGAAGGGACGTCCTACAATGAGCAGTTCTTC.